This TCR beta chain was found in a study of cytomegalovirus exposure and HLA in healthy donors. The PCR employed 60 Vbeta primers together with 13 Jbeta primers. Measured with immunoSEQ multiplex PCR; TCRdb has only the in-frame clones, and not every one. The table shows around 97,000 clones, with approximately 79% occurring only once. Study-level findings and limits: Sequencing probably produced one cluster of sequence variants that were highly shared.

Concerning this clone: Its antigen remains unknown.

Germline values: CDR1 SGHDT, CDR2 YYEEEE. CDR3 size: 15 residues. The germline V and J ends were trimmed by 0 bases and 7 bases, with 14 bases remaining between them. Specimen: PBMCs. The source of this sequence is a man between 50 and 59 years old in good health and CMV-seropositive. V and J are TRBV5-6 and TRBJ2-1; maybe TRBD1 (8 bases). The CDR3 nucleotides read TGTGCCAGCAGCTTGGGGACAGGGAGGGGAAATGAGCAGTTCTTC. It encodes CASSLGTGRGNEQFF.